Listed below are T cell receptor beta chains from one sample, sequenced in a study of T cells in Graves' hyperthyroidism and ophthalmopathy. TCRdb called the multiplex PCR reads again in MiXCR, with one record for every CDR3 protein. The sample has hundreds of thousands of distinct CDR3 sequences, 11% to 15% seen once; the top ten hold around 28%. Sequencing input: blood. These receptors all come from a man between 50 and 59 years old with Graves' ophthalmopathy. Both conserved end residues are part of each CDR3. A D gene is named only where the DNA matches it firmly. Size is omitted from some rows. Given values are once, few, many or a class for expanded clones.

v_call: TRBV27
clone_size: NA
j_call: TRBJ1-2
d_call: NA
cdr3_aa: CASRAGTPFNYGYTF
cdr3_nt: TGTGCCAGCAGGGCCGGGACACCATTTAACTATGGCTACACCTTC

v_call: TRBV12-3/TRBV12-4
clone_size: NA
j_call: TRBJ2-7
d_call: NA
cdr3_aa: CASSPSGGRIYEQYF
cdr3_nt: TGTGCCAGCAGTCCTTCTGGTGGGAGGATCTACGAGCAGTACTTC

v_call: TRBV20-1
clone_size: NA
j_call: TRBJ2-3
d_call: TRBD1
cdr3_aa: CSARYTGGTDTQYF
cdr3_nt: TGCAGTGCTAGATACACAGGGGGCACAGATACGCAGTATTTT

v_call: TRBV7-8
clone_size: many
j_call: TRBJ2-1
d_call: TRBD2
cdr3_aa: CASSYPIPAGGRSLSEQFF
cdr3_nt: TGTGCCAGCAGCTACCCCATCCCAGCGGGAGGGCGATCTTTAAGTGAGCAGTTCTTC

v_call: TRBV6-2/TRBV6-3
clone_size: many
j_call: TRBJ1-5
d_call: TRBD1
cdr3_aa: CASSRFDRVGQPQHF
cdr3_nt: TGTGCCAGCAGTCGTTTTGACAGGGTCGGGCAGCCCCAGCATTTT

v_call: TRBV19
clone_size: NA
j_call: TRBJ2-7
d_call: TRBD2
cdr3_aa: CASSGRTSGRYEQYF
cdr3_nt: TGTGCCAGTAGTGGGAGGACTAGCGGGAGATACGAGCAGTACTTC

v_call: TRBV25-1
clone_size: few
j_call: TRBJ2-7
d_call: NA
cdr3_aa: CASSELLGIAIKGYEQYF
cdr3_nt: TGTGCCAGCAGTGAATTATTGGGAATAGCTATCAAGGGTTACGAGCAGTACTTC

v_call: TRBV20-1
clone_size: NA
j_call: TRBJ2-1
d_call: NA
cdr3_aa: CSATRAIAGEQFF
cdr3_nt: TGCAGTGCTACCCGAGCGATAGCTGGTGAGCAGTTCTTC

v_call: TRBV19
clone_size: NA
j_call: TRBJ2-7
d_call: TRBD1
cdr3_aa: CASATGSEQYF
cdr3_nt: TGTGCCAGTGCGACAGGGAGCGAGCAGTACTTC

v_call: TRBV2
clone_size: NA
j_call: TRBJ2-1
d_call: TRBD2
cdr3_aa: CASHPRRGVEQFF
cdr3_nt: TGTGCCAGCCATCCCCGGCGGGGGGTTGAGCAGTTCTTC

v_call: TRBV3-1
clone_size: many
j_call: TRBJ2-3
d_call: NA
cdr3_aa: CASSPQLTSTDTQYF
cdr3_nt: TGTGCCAGCAGCCCTCAGCTGACTAGCACAGATACGCAGTATTTT

v_call: TRBV19
clone_size: NA
j_call: TRBJ2-4
d_call: NA
cdr3_aa: CASSQTALAKNIQYF
cdr3_nt: TGTGCCAGTAGTCAGACAGCTTTAGCCAAAAACATTCAGTACTTC

v_call: TRBV7-9
clone_size: NA
j_call: TRBJ2-7
d_call: NA
cdr3_aa: CASSLEGFEQYF
cdr3_nt: TGTGCCAGCAGCTTGGAAGGGTTCGAGCAGTACTTC

v_call: TRBV2
clone_size: many
j_call: TRBJ1-6
d_call: TRBD1
cdr3_aa: CASSVGDRASPLHF
cdr3_nt: TGTGCCAGCAGTGTGGGGGACAGGGCTTCACCCCTCCACTTT

v_call: TRBV30
clone_size: many
j_call: TRBJ1-2
d_call: TRBD1
cdr3_aa: CAWSTGGEYYGYTF
cdr3_nt: TGTGCCTGGAGTACAGGGGGCGAGTACTATGGCTACACCTTC

v_call: TRBV2
clone_size: NA
j_call: TRBJ2-5
d_call: NA
cdr3_aa: CASSEWLGLQETQYF
cdr3_nt: TGTGCCAGCAGTGAATGGTTGGGGCTCCAAGAGACCCAGTACTTC

v_call: TRBV6-5
clone_size: NA
j_call: TRBJ1-5
d_call: NA
cdr3_aa: CASSYNTASNQPQHF
cdr3_nt: TGTGCCAGCAGTTACAACACCGCTAGCAATCAGCCCCAGCATTTT

v_call: TRBV11-2
clone_size: few
j_call: TRBJ2-2
d_call: NA
cdr3_aa: CASSLRSITGVRTGELFF
cdr3_nt: TGTGCCAGCAGCTTACGGTCGATTACTGGAGTTCGGACCGGGGAGCTGTTTTTT

v_call: TRBV5-1
clone_size: many
j_call: TRBJ2-3
d_call: NA
cdr3_aa: CASSPTGIPDTQYF
cdr3_nt: TGCGCCAGCAGCCCAACGGGGATCCCAGATACGCAGTATTTT

v_call: TRBV15
clone_size: NA
j_call: TRBJ2-7
d_call: TRBD2
cdr3_aa: CATSTGLAVSYEQYF
cdr3_nt: TGTGCCACCAGCACGGGACTAGCGGTCTCCTACGAGCAGTACTTC

v_call: TRBV12-5
clone_size: many
j_call: TRBJ2-3
d_call: TRBD1
cdr3_aa: CASGVDRGGTDTQYF
cdr3_nt: TGTGCTAGTGGTGTCGACAGGGGTGGCACAGATACGCAGTATTTT

v_call: TRBV2
clone_size: many
j_call: TRBJ2-2
d_call: TRBD2
cdr3_aa: CASGGGRAIGELFF
cdr3_nt: TGTGCCAGCGGTGGCGGGAGGGCCATCGGGGAGCTGTTTTTT

v_call: TRBV5-1
clone_size: many
j_call: TRBJ2-5
d_call: NA
cdr3_aa: CASSFSPETQYF
cdr3_nt: TGCGCCAGCAGCTTTTCTCCGGAGACCCAGTACTTC

v_call: TRBV6-1
clone_size: many
j_call: TRBJ2-7
d_call: NA
cdr3_aa: CASRNLRDGYEQYF
cdr3_nt: TGTGCCAGCAGGAATCTAAGAGACGGCTACGAGCAGTACTTC

v_call: TRBV3-1
clone_size: few
j_call: TRBJ2-7
d_call: NA
cdr3_aa: CASSQEGLGLDEQYF
cdr3_nt: TGTGCCAGCAGCCAAGAAGGGCTAGGATTGGACGAGCAGTACTTC

v_call: TRBV20-1
clone_size: many
j_call: TRBJ1-2
d_call: TRBD1
cdr3_aa: CSASRTGGFGYTF
cdr3_nt: TGCAGTGCTAGTCGGACAGGGGGCTTTGGCTACACCTTC

v_call: TRBV20-1
clone_size: many
j_call: TRBJ2-3
d_call: TRBD1
cdr3_aa: CSASGQGFGDTQYF
cdr3_nt: TGCAGTGCTAGCGGACAGGGTTTTGGAGATACGCAGTATTTT

v_call: TRBV10-3
clone_size: many
j_call: TRBJ2-7
d_call: TRBD1
cdr3_aa: CAISALGQGEQYF
cdr3_nt: TGTGCCATCAGTGCGCTAGGACAGGGCGAGCAGTACTTC

v_call: TRBV6-1
clone_size: few
j_call: TRBJ2-5
d_call: NA
cdr3_aa: CASSEALYTGLLETQYF
cdr3_nt: TGTGCCAGCAGTGAAGCGCTTTATACCGGGTTGCTTGAGACCCAGTACTTC

v_call: TRBV10-2
clone_size: NA
j_call: TRBJ2-1
d_call: TRBD2
cdr3_aa: CASSEQGLAGARGGINEQFF
cdr3_nt: TGCGCCAGCAGTGAGCAAGGACTAGCGGGAGCTAGGGGGGGGATCAATGAGCAGTTCTTC

v_call: TRBV7-2
clone_size: many
j_call: TRBJ2-7
d_call: NA
cdr3_aa: CASSSVGGSYEQYF
cdr3_nt: TGTGCCAGCAGCTCAGTCGGGGGCTCCTACGAGCAGTACTTC

v_call: TRBV11-2
clone_size: many
j_call: TRBJ2-1
d_call: NA
cdr3_aa: CASGVGYNEQFF
cdr3_nt: TGTGCCAGCGGAGTTGGGTACAATGAGCAGTTCTTC

v_call: TRBV15
clone_size: NA
j_call: TRBJ2-5
d_call: NA
cdr3_aa: CATRSAGRTQYF
cdr3_nt: TGTGCCACCAGATCGGCAGGAAGGACCCAGTACTTC

v_call: TRBV5-4
clone_size: few
j_call: TRBJ1-2
d_call: NA
cdr3_aa: CASSLVSGESGYTF
cdr3_nt: TGTGCCAGCAGCTTGGTTTCGGGGGAAAGTGGCTACACCTTC

v_call: TRBV3-1
clone_size: many
j_call: TRBJ2-1
d_call: NA
cdr3_aa: CASSQDRRGPYNEQFF
cdr3_nt: TGTGCCAGCAGCCAAGATCGGCGGGGGCCCTACAATGAGCAGTTCTTC

v_call: TRBV4-1
clone_size: many
j_call: TRBJ1-1
d_call: NA
cdr3_aa: CASSQDRTAHTEAFF
cdr3_nt: TGCGCCAGCAGCCAAGATCGGACAGCACATACTGAAGCTTTCTTT

v_call: TRBV9
clone_size: many
j_call: TRBJ2-1
d_call: TRBD2
cdr3_aa: CASSSTTGTRSSYNEQFF
cdr3_nt: TGTGCCAGCAGCTCCACAACCGGGACTAGGAGCTCCTACAATGAGCAGTTCTTC

v_call: TRBV20-1
clone_size: NA
j_call: TRBJ2-5
d_call: NA
cdr3_aa: CSARDGDFRETQYF
cdr3_nt: TGCAGTGCTAGAGACGGGGACTTTAGAGAGACCCAGTACTTC